The 29 T cell receptor beta chains below all came from one sample that was sequenced in a study of Graves' ophthalmopathy and Graves' hyperthyroidism. TCR beta CDR3 amplification used RNA transcripts. The first-round RT-PCR employed HTBI primers together with the Qiagen OneStep RT-PCR kit. A multiplex PCR was then performed as the second round. Using its own MiXCR run on the multiplex PCR reads, TCRdb lists one record per CDR3 protein. The sample yields about 480,000 distinct CDR3 sequences, approximately 14% seen once. The specimen was blood. The receptors shown here come from a woman in her twenties or thirties with Graves' ophthalmopathy.

CDR3 sequence: CAWSVLSPGELFF. The CDR3 DNA follows: TGTGCCTGGAGTGTACTTTCGCCCGGGGAGCTGTTTTTT. The rearrangement links TRBV30 to TRBJ2-2; D uncertain. The germline V and J ends were trimmed by 0 bases and 6 bases, with 8 bases remaining between them. Germline lookup yields CDR1 GTSNPN and CDR2 SVGIG (reference sequence). The CDR3 loop spans 13 amino acids.

This clonotype was counted at least ten times. The gene calls are TRBV28 and TRBJ1-1; D uncertain. This CDR3 contains 11 residues. V dropped 3 bases and J dropped 10 bases, with 9 bases sitting between them. Germline loops: CDR1 MDHEN, CDR2 SYDVKM. CDR3 sequence: CASSFEKTAFF. For the CDR3, the DNA is TGTGCCAGCAGTTTTGAGAAGACAGCTTTCTTT.

This chain links TRBV12-3 or TRBV12-4 with TRBJ1-1; D gene unclear. V lost 6 bases to trimming and J lost 0 bases, with 11 bases between them. The CDR3 length is 14 residues. The CDR3 region is CASRIQAMNTEAFF. CDR3 in DNA: TGTGCCAGCAGGATTCAGGCGATGAACACTGAAGCTTTCTTT.

This clonotype has a handful of counts. This may come from a read error, since a much larger clone is one base off. This chain uses TRBV12-3 or TRBV12-4 with TRBJ1-1, with no clear D. CDR3 length equals 12 residues. CDR3 region: CASSSTYTEACF. The CDR3 region has the DNA TGTGCCAGCAGTTCGACGTACACTGAAGCTTGCTTT.

Ten or more counts support this clonotype. The chain couples TRBV7-9 to TRBJ1-2, with 10 bases fitting TRBD1. Trimming cost V 6 bases and J 5 bases; bases outside gene matches: 3. This CDR3 has 13 residues. The germline V gene encodes CDR1 SEHNR and CDR2 FQNEAQ (reference sequence). CDR3 coding DNA: TGTGCCAGCAGAGGGACAGGGGAATATGGCTACACCTTC. Translated, it gives CASRGTGEYGYTF.

Ten or more counts support this clonotype. The chain joins TRBV28 to TRBJ2-5; the D is unclear. V was trimmed by 5 bases and J by 4 bases, leaving 8 bases between them. This CDR3 spans 12 amino acids. The V gene's germline CDR1 is MDHEN and CDR2 SYDVKM. CDR3 sequence reads: CASSARRETQYF. The DNA for the CDR3 is TGTGCCAGCAGTGCCCGTAGAGAGACCCAGTACTTC.

This clonotype was picked up many times. The gene calls are TRBV6-1 and TRBJ1-1, with 8 bases lining up with TRBD1. The V gene end was trimmed by 3 bases and the J gene end by 1 base; junction bases not matched to a gene: 4. CDR1 is MNHNS, CDR2 SASEGT, per germline. The CDR3 covers 15 residues. The CDR3 region is CASSDAGGANTEAFF. The CDR3 DNA follows: TGTGCCAGCAGTGATGCAGGGGGCGCGAACACTGAAGCTTTCTTT.

The CDR3 reads CSARFQGSETQYF. CDR3 nucleotides: TGCAGTGCTAGGTTCCAGGGGTCAGAGACCCAGTACTTC. This rearrangement joins TRBV20-1 to TRBJ2-5, with a weak D call TRBD1 (6 bases). With 3 bases removed from V and 4 bases from J, the gap between germline ends came to 12 bases. This CDR3 has 13 residues. Germline V gene lookup returns CDR1 DFQATT and CDR2 SNEGSKA (reference sequence).

There are many counts of this clonotype. This chain links TRBV5-1 with TRBJ1-1; 11 bases are a match to TRBD1. Germline V lookup: CDR1 SGHRS, CDR2 YFSETQ. This CDR3 contains 15 residues. V trimming: 1 base; J trimming: 6 bases; junction bases outside the gene matches: 5. The CDR3 here is CASSLQPGQGAEAFF. The CDR3 bases are TGCGCCAGCAGCTTGCAACCGGGACAGGGGGCTGAAGCTTTCTTT.

The chain is built from TRBV13 and TRBJ1-5, with D uncertain. V lost 4 bases and J lost 4, with 11 bases in between. The CDR3 has 14 amino acids. In germline, CDR1 is PRHDT, CDR2 FYEKMQ (reference sequence). The CDR3 loop is CASSSRALNQPQHF. As DNA, the CDR3 is TGTGCCAGCAGCTCTCGGGCCCTAAATCAGCCCCAGCATTTT.

This clonotype has at least ten counts. This chain joins TRBV12-3 or TRBV12-4 and TRBJ2-7; maybe TRBD2 (5 bases). Between the trimmed V and J ends, which lost 8 bases and 4 bases, there was a span of 12 bases. The CDR3 is made up of 12 amino acids. The CDR3 here is CASAEAVYEQYF. The CDR3 nucleotides read TGTGCCAGCGCGGAAGCGGTATACGAGCAGTACTTC.

This rearrangement joins TRBV30 to TRBJ2-7; no clear D. Trimming took off 4 bases at V and 3 bases at J, with 10 bases between the two ends. CDR1 is GTSNPN, CDR2 SVGIG, per germline (reference sequence). The CDR3 spans 12 residues. CDR3 DNA: TGTGCCTGGAAACCGACGAACTACGAGCAGTACTTC. Its protein product is CAWKPTNYEQYF.

This clonotype was found many times. This chain links TRBV29-1 with TRBJ2-2; 9 bases match TRBD1. V was pared by 2 bases and J by 5 bases, with 3 bases of the junction left unmatched. The CDR3 is made up of 14 amino acids. CDR1 SQVTM and CDR2 ANQGSEA come from the germline V gene. CDR3 sequence reads: CSVENGQGTGELFF. The DNA for the CDR3 is TGCAGCGTTGAAAATGGACAGGGGACCGGGGAGCTGTTTTTT.

The chain combines TRBV18 with TRBJ1-2, with D unresolved. CDR1 is KGHSH and CDR2 is LQKENI in the germline V gene. V was shortened by 2 bases and J by 1 base, with 8 bases between the two germline ends. CDR3 length: 14 amino acids. CDR3 region: CASSPETFNYGYTF. DNA for the CDR3: TGTGCCAGCTCACCAGAGACATTTAACTATGGCTACACCTTC.

The table lists this clonotype with many counts. V is TRBV19 and J is TRBJ2-5; TRBD1 aligns across 8 bases. Looked up from germline, CDR1 is LNHDA and CDR2 is SQIVND (reference sequence). The ends lost 6 bases at V and 0 bases at J; junction bases unmatched: 9. The length of the CDR3 is 16 residues. The CDR3 sequence: CASSQRTGKYQETQYF. The CDR3 DNA reads as TGTGCCAGTAGCCAAAGGACAGGGAAGTACCAAGAGACCCAGTACTTC.

This clonotype came up a few times. A read error may explain this, as a much larger clone is one base away. The chain carries TRBV6-5 and TRBJ1-6; 7 bases fit TRBD1. Germline V CDR1 and CDR2: MNHEY, SVGAGI. This CDR3 comprises 17 residues. The CDR3 is CASSYANYRGRNSHLHF. The DNA of the CDR3 is TGTGCCAGCAGTTACGCGAACTACAGGGGCAGAAATTCACACCTCCACTTT.

At least ten counts were recorded for this clonotype. CDR3 amino acids: CASNVGVQAFF. CDR3 in DNA: TGTGCCAGCAACGTAGGGGTTCAGGCTTTCTTT. This chain joins TRBV12-3 or TRBV12-4 and TRBJ1-1; TRBD1 might be the D (5 bases). Trimming removed 7 bases from V and 11 bases from J, with 14 bases in between. The CDR3 is 11 amino acids.

This clonotype has at least ten counts. The chain is built from TRBV6-5 and TRBJ1-1; TRBD1 is a possible D gene (5 bases). The CDR3 covers 15 residues. Deletions cut 0 bases from V and 8 bases from J, with 16 bases between. From germline, CDR1 is MNHEY and CDR2 SVGAGI. The CDR3 spells CASSYSGGVQVEAFF. In DNA, the CDR3 is TGTGCCAGCAGTTACTCGGGGGGGGTGCAAGTCGAAGCTTTCTTT.

The table lists this clonotype with many counts. The genes are TRBV11-2 and TRBJ2-5; unclear D gene. The CDR3 contains 12 residues. Per germline, CDR1 SGHAT and CDR2 FQNNGV. The V gene lost 0 bases and the J gene lost 5 bases, with 4 bases spanning the gap. For the CDR3, the DNA is TGTGCCAGCAGCTTAGAAGGGGAGACCCAGTACTTC. It is translated as CASSLEGETQYF. Looking up the rest from reference TRBV11-2 and TRBJ2-5 gives the full variable domain: EAGVAQSPRYKIIEKRQSVAFWCNPISGHATLYWYQQILGQGPKLLIQFQNNGVVDDSQLPKDRFSAERLKGVDSTLKIQPAKLEDSAVYLCASSLEGETQYFGPGTRLLVL.

The chain has TRBV19 and TRBJ2-5; 11 nucleotides agree with TRBD2. The CDR3 sequence is 13 residues long. Germline V gene lookup returns CDR1 LNHDA and CDR2 SQIVND (reference sequence). V shed 10 bases and J 3 bases; nucleotides not matched to a gene: 4. The CDR3 DNA follows: TGTGCCACCGCGACTAGCGGGAAAGAGACCCAGTACTTC. Residues: CATATSGKETQYF.

This clonotype has a count of ten or more. The chain recombines TRBV9 with TRBJ2-5, with D tentatively TRBD2 (5 bases). Germline V gives CDR1 SGDLS, CDR2 YYNGEE. V was trimmed by 4 bases and J by 2 bases, leaving 12 bases between them. The CDR3 loop spans 14 amino acids. This CDR3 is CASSSASGQETQYF. As DNA, the CDR3 is TGTGCCAGCAGCTCAGCGTCGGGACAAGAGACCCAGTACTTC. Variable domain in full (rest from reference TRBV9 and TRBJ2-5): DSGVTQTPKHLITATGQRVTLRCSPRSGDLSVYWYQQSLDQGLQFLIQYYNGEERAKGNILERFSAQQFPDLHSELNLSSLELGDSALYFCASSSASGQETQYFGPGTRLLVL.

This clonotype was seen repeatedly, ten times or more. The chain carries TRBV20-1 and TRBJ2-7; 9 nucleotides agree with TRBD2. This CDR3 has 14 residues. Germline V lookup: CDR1 DFQATT, CDR2 SNEGSKA (reference sequence). Losses at the gene ends were 3 bases for V and 3 bases for J; bases not matched to a gene: 6. CDR3 nucleotides: TGCAGTGCTAGCCCCAGACTAGCGGTCTACGAGCAGTACTTC. It specifies CSASPRLAVYEQYF.

There are many counts of this clonotype. The chain recombines TRBV12-5 with TRBJ1-2, with 8 bases lining up with TRBD1. V lost 1 base to trimming and J lost 8 bases; unmatched junction nucleotides: 27. The germline gives CDR1 LGHNT, CDR2 FRNRAP. This CDR3 region has 21 residues. CDR3 coding DNA: TGTGCTAGTGGTTTGGACCTGATTGAAGGCTACTCTCCAGGGGGCGAAAAGGGCTACACCTTC. The encoded protein is CASGLDLIEGYSPGGEKGYTF.

This clonotype has ten or more counts. In DNA form, the CDR3 reads TGTGCCACCGCATGGACAAGCGGGGAGCTGTTTTTT. Protein sequence: CATAWTSGELFF. This sequence joins TRBV24-1 and TRBJ2-2; weak D call: TRBD1 (5 bases). Trimming stripped 9 bases from V and 7 bases from J, with 11 bases between. The CDR3 sequence is 12 residues long. Germline-derived CDR1 and CDR2 are KGHDR and SFDVKD.

Only a few counts were recorded for this clonotype. The chain recombines TRBV20-1 with TRBJ1-5; tentative D call: TRBD1 (5 bases). The germline V and J ends were trimmed by 2 bases and 0 bases, with 17 bases remaining between them. Per the germline V gene, CDR1 is DFQATT and CDR2 is SNEGSKA (reference sequence). The length of the CDR3 is 17 residues. In DNA form, the CDR3 reads TGCAGTGCTAGATTGTCAGGGCGGAATCTTAGCAATCAGCCCCAGCATTTT. Amino acids: CSARLSGRNLSNQPQHF.

Note on this clonotype: A read error is possible here, since a much larger clone lies one base away. The J gene is TRBJ2-7, the V gene TRBV4-2; 7 bases are shared with TRBD2. Germline V gene data show CDR1 as LGHNA and CDR2 as YNFKEQ. This CDR3 spans 16 amino acids. V lost 5 bases to trimming and J lost 0 bases; unmatched junction nucleotides: 10. The CDR3 is CASSMDLAATSYEQYF. In DNA, the CDR3 is TGTGCCAGCAGCATGGATCTAGCGGCCACCTCCTACGAGCAGTACTTC.

The chain combines TRBV11-2 with TRBJ2-7; 9 nucleotides line up with TRBD2. The ends lost 2 bases at V and 9 bases at J; junction bases unmatched: 17. The CDR3 covers 17 residues. The germline CDR1 and CDR2 sequences are SGHAT and FQNNGV. The CDR3 here is CASSLRDLGREGRGQYF. The CDR3 DNA reads TGTGCCAGCAGCTTAAGGGACCTGGGGCGGGAGGGCCGCGGGCAGTACTTC.

Many counts were recorded for this clonotype. The V gene is TRBV5-1, the J gene TRBJ2-5; perhaps D is TRBD1 or TRBD2 (6 bases each). Trimming removed 4 bases from V and 1 base from J, with 11 bases in between. This CDR3 has 14 residues. Germline assignment: CDR1 SGHRS and CDR2 YFSETQ. CDR3 DNA sequence: TGCGCCAGCAGCCCCGGGGGCACCCAAGAGACCCAGTACTTC. Translating it yields CASSPGGTQETQYF.

In this sample, this clonotype turned up a few times. A read error may explain this, as a much larger clone is one base away. V usage is TRBV28 and J usage is TRBJ1-1, with D unclear. The CDR3 sequence is 11 residues long. Germline V gene lookup returns CDR1 MDHEN and CDR2 SYDVKM. CDR3: CATDMNTEACF. The CDR3 DNA reads as TGTGCTACAGACATGAACACTGAAGCTTGCTTT.